This T cell receptor beta chain is from a study of T cells in Graves' hyperthyroidism and ophthalmopathy. Study context: Peripheral blood was secured at the point of initial diagnosis, before any treatment. Notes on the study in general: Ophthalmopathy was predicted by the model a median of around 5.9 months ahead of onset. Ophthalmopathy was told apart from stable hyperthyroidism by a 13 V-J model.

Researchers amplified the TCR beta CDR3 regions from RNA transcripts. HTBI primers drove first-round RT-PCR of the TCR CDR3. Each CDR3 protein is one row after TCRdb ran MiXCR on the multiplex PCR reads. This sample has about 480,000 distinct CDR3 sequences, with approximately 22% found just once. Worth noting for this clonotype: The antigen is unknown.

V lost 5 bases and J 5 bases, leaving 13 bases between the germline ends. This CDR3 is built from 13 residues. Germline V lookup: CDR1 DFQATT, CDR2 SNEGSKA (reference sequence). The sequence came from a woman in her 70s with Graves' ophthalmopathy. Sequencing was done on a sample of blood. This chain connects TRBV20-1 to TRBJ1-3; D unresolved. The CDR3 reads CSAHLHRRNTIYF. CDR3 in DNA: TGCAGTGCTCATTTACATCGGCGAAACACCATATATTTT.